Given below is one TCR beta chain in context. Its matching antigen is unknown. The data were produced by immunoSEQ multiplex PCR, yet TCRdb's version contains in-frame clones alone and is incomplete. This sample has about 1.1 million clones, with about 72% found just once. This sample was taken from a study of shared clonotypes between healthy human individuals. Adults of Caucasian background living in Nashville, Tennessee made up all donors. Partitioning of CD4+ cells yielded a CD45RA+ naive subset and a CD45RA-negative memory subset. Points from the study as a whole: At large depth, rarefaction still showed sorted-subset sequencing to be incomplete. Deeper or shallower sequencing was expected to change how clonotypes are shared among donors.

The V and J ends lost 8 bases and 5 bases, in that order; junction bases with no gene match: 11. Looked up from germline, CDR1 is KGHSH and CDR2 is LQKENI. The CDR3 totals 14 residues. The sequenced sample consisted of memory CD4+ T cells from PBMCs. Indicated subset: CD45RA-negative fraction. The J gene is TRBJ1-2, the V gene TRBV18, with 7 bases that match TRBD1. The TCR originated in a man aged 18 to 30 in good health. Some clones in this sample may be carry-over from other donors' samples. The CDR3 reads CASRSGTEGYGYTF. CDR3 bases: TGTGCCAGCCGTTCCGGGACAGAAGGGTATGGCTACACCTTC. Full variable domain (outside the CDR3, taken from reference TRBV18 and TRBJ1-2): NAGVMQNPRHLVRRRGQEARLRCSPMKGHSHVYWYRQLPEEGLKFMVYLQKENIIDESGMPKERFSAEFPKEGPSILRIQQVVRGDSAAYFCASRSGTEGYGYTFGSGTRLTVV.